The rows below give T cell receptor beta chains drawn from one sample of a study of T cells in Graves' hyperthyroidism and ophthalmopathy. MiXCR, run by TCRdb on the multiplex PCR reads, gives a single entry per CDR3 protein. The sample has roughly 700,000 distinct CDR3 sequences; less than 15% are singletons. Sequencing was carried out using blood. These receptors were collected from a woman aged 18-29 years with Graves' hyperthyroidism. Each CDR3 is given with its conserved first and last residue. D genes are given only for firm matches. Size is stated for part of the rows, as once, few or many counts, or as a class when the clone is expanded.

d_gene,j_gene,v_gene,abundance,CDR3aa,CDR3nt
TRBD1,TRBJ1-2,TRBV4-3,few,CASSPTGQGVNGYTF,TGCGCCAGCAGCCCCACAGGACAGGGGGTTAATGGCTACACCTTC
-,TRBJ1-4,TRBV18,many,CASSPGHGNEKLFF,TGTGCCAGCTCCCCGGGACATGGTAATGAAAAACTGTTTTTT
TRBD1,TRBJ2-7,TRBV3-1,many,CASSQLIGPRGYEQYF,TGTGCCAGCAGCCAATTGATCGGCCCCAGGGGGTACGAGCAGTACTTC
-,TRBJ2-1,TRBV4-1,-,CASSQDSEYSGNEQFF,TGCGCCAGCAGCCAAGATTCAGAATATTCGGGGAATGAGCAGTTCTTC
-,TRBJ1-2,TRBV5-6,many,CASSLYWEINYGYTF,TGTGCCAGCAGCTTGTACTGGGAGATTAACTATGGCTACACCTTC
-,TRBJ2-1,TRBV10-3,-,CAISEGADYGQQFF,TGTGCCATCAGTGAGGGGGCGGACTACGGTCAGCAGTTCTTC
-,TRBJ2-5,TRBV12-5,-,CASGSPVGTQYF,TGTGCTAGTGGTTCCCCGGTGGGGACCCAGTACTTC
-,TRBJ2-1,TRBV4-3,-,CASSQDPSGFYNEQFF,TGCGCCAGCAGCCAAGACCCGAGCGGTTTCTACAATGAGCAGTTCTTC
-,TRBJ2-5,TRBV20-1,few,CSARDRFVIRLPQETQYF,TGCAGTGCTAGAGATCGGTTTGTTATTAGGCTTCCCCAAGAGACCCAGTACTTC
-,TRBJ2-7,TRBV18,-,CASSPVKGTYSYEQYF,TGTGCCAGCTCACCGGTGAAGGGGACCTACTCCTACGAGCAGTACTTC